The 8 T cell receptor beta chains in this list originate from one sample, sequenced in a study of shared clonotypes between healthy human individuals (dated by TCRdb to 2020 to 2021). Library method: the immunoSEQ multiplex PCR assay. The table comes from immuneACCESS by way of TCRdb, which keeps in-frame sequences with V and J called. Part of the clones is missing from these tables; in studies checked, under half for an unresolved V gene and the rest for unknown reasons. For this sample the table gives 2 million to 3 million clones, of which 93% were detected only once. The ten biggest clones cover around 0.4% of the sample. The sequenced material came from naive CD4+ T cells from PBMCs. Explained via the paper, the cell subset or site label denotes: CD45RA+ positively selected. The receptors were gathered from a man aged 18-30 years in good health. Some clones in this sample may be carry-over from other donors' samples.

This chain connects TRBV30 to TRBJ1-2; no reliable D call. The CDR3 sequence is 11 residues long. With 6 bases removed from V and 5 bases from J, the gap between germline ends came to 10 bases. Germline values: CDR1 GTSNPN, CDR2 SVGIG (reference sequence). In nucleotides, the CDR3 is TGTGCCTGTGGACGGGAGTATGGCTACACCTTC. Translation gives CACGREYGYTF. The full variable domain, completed using reference TRBV30 and TRBJ1-2, is SQTIHQWPATLVQPVGSPLSLECTVEGTSNPNLYWYRQAAGRGLQLLFYSVGIGQISSEVPQNLSASRPQDRQFILSSKKLLLSDSGFYLCACGREYGYTFGSGTRLTVV.

The chain employs TRBV9 and TRBJ2-2; D unclear. V lost 0 bases to trimming and J lost 0 bases, with 9 bases between them. The CDR3 runs 16 residues. Germline V gene lookup returns CDR1 SGDLS and CDR2 YYNGEE. This CDR3 is CASSVVAGTNTGELFF. The CDR3 DNA sequence: TGTGCCAGCAGCGTAGTGGCAGGCACGAACACCGGGGAGCTGTTTTTT.

The rearrangement joins TRBV10-3 to TRBJ2-7; no reliable D call. CDR1 ENHRY and CDR2 SYGVKD come from the germline V gene. Trimming removed 0 bases at V and 0 bases at J, with 6 bases between. The CDR3 is made up of 14 amino acids. This CDR3 is CAISESRASYEQYF. The DNA of the CDR3 is TGTGCCATCAGTGAGTCAAGGGCCTCCTACGAGCAGTACTTC.

This chain uses TRBV7-9 with TRBJ2-3; weak D call: TRBD2 (6 bases). The germline V gene has CDR1 SEHNR and CDR2 FQNEAQ (reference sequence). This CDR3 contains 17 residues. Between the trimmed V and J ends, which lost 5 bases and 2 bases, there was a span of 20 bases. CDR3 coding DNA: TGTGCCAGCAGCCCTCGCGGGGTGGGAGCGCTCACAGATACGCAGTATTTT. This sequence encodes CASSPRGVGALTDTQYF.

As to this clone: Other DNA sequences within the sample encode an identical CDR3. The chain couples TRBV28 to TRBJ2-2; no firm D call. Trimming shortened V by 6 bases and J by 2 bases, and 4 bases separated the two germline ends. Germline assignment: CDR1 MDHEN and CDR2 SYDVKM. This CDR3 has 12 amino acids. The CDR3 DNA reads TGTGCCAGCAGACTCAACACCGGGGAGCTGTTTTTT. Protein product: CASRLNTGELFF.

This clone has only one observation. The V call is TRBV28, the J call TRBJ2-7; D call uncertain. The germline V and J ends were trimmed by 2 bases and 2 bases, with 10 bases remaining between them. This CDR3 region has 14 residues. The V gene's germline CDR1 is MDHEN and CDR2 SYDVKM. The CDR3 is CASSLVALPYEQYF. CDR3 coding DNA: TGTGCCAGCAGTTTAGTTGCATTACCCTACGAGCAGTACTTC.

Note on this clone: The same CDR3 can be traced to other DNA sequences in this sample. This rearrangement joins TRBV28 to TRBJ2-5; D call uncertain. Germline CDR1 reads MDHEN; CDR2 reads SYDVKM. Trimming took 6 bases from V and 1 from J, leaving 12 bases between them. The CDR3 runs to 14 residues. CDR3 amino acids: CASSLSRAQETQYF. The CDR3 DNA is TGTGCCAGCAGCCTCTCTAGAGCCCAAGAGACCCAGTACTTC.

The chain combines TRBV28 with TRBJ2-6, with no clear D. The CDR3 is made up of 18 amino acids. V dropped 2 bases and J dropped 0 bases, with 14 bases sitting between them. Germline CDR1 is MDHEN and CDR2 is SYDVKM. In DNA, the CDR3 is TGTGCCAGCAGTTTAGGGGTAGGGCAGGTCTCTGGGGCCAACGTCCTGACTTTC. Its translation is CASSLGVGQVSGANVLTF. The full variable domain, with the rest looked up from reference TRBV28 and TRBJ2-6, is DVKVTQSSRYLVKRTGEKVFLECVQDMDHENMFWYRQDPGLGLRLIYFSYDVKMKEKGDIPEGYSVSREKKERFSLILESASTNQTSMYLCASSLGVGQVSGANVLTFGAGSRLTVL.